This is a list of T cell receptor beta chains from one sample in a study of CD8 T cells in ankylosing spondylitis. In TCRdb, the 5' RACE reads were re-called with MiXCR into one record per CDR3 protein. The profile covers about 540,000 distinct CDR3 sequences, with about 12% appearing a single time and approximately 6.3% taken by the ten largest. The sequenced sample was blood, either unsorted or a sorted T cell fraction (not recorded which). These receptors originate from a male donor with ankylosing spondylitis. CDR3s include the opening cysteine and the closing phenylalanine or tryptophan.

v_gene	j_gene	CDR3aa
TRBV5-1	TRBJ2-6	CASTSGTGLSGANVLTF
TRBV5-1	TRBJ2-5	CASSSQMETQYF
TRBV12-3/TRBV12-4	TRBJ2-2	CASRETGGLNTGELFF
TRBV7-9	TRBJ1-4	CASSIGAQEEKLFF
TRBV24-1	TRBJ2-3	CATSPRARSVDTQYF
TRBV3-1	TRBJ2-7	CASSQGGQSSYEQYF
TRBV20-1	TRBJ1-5	CSAHRIRTGDSNQPQHF
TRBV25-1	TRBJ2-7	CASSETGGNEQYF
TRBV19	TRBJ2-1	CASSSRTSGRVNEQFF
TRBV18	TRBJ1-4	CASSLQGTPATNEKLFF
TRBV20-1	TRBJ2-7	CSARDRGTGPYEQYF
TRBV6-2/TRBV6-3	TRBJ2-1	CASSYVAGAPPFDEQFF
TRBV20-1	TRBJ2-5	CSARDSTQETQYF
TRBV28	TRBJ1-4	CASSLRGRYEKLFF
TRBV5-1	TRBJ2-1	CASSLAGGRVYNEQFF
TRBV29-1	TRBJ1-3	CSVEAFSGNTIYF
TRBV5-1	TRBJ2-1	CASRPPDGILYNEQFF
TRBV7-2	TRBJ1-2	CASSLRTATYGYTF
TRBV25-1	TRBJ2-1	CASRGLAGGKNEQFF
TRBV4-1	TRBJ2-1	CASSQGAGIYNEQFF
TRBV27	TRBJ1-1	CASGIPRQGPATEAFF
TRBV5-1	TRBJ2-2	CASSLDTGPGELFF
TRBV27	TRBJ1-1	CASTPTGGWMNTEAFF
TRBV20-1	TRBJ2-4	CSAPEKSIQYF
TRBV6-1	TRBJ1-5	CASSGGRLQPQHF